What follows is one T cell receptor (beta chain) and its context. What it binds is unknown. This entry is derived from a study of T cell repertoires in cytomegalovirus infection. MiXCR was run by TCRdb on the reads, yielding one entry per CDR3 protein. Here the sample spans approximately 50,000 distinct CDR3 sequences, around 19% being singletons. Trimming removed 0 bases at V and 6 bases at J, with 6 bases between. From germline, CDR1 is GTSNPN and CDR2 SVGIG (reference sequence). The CDR3 has 11 residues. The material was CD8+ T cells from cultured PBMCs, obtained from culture after CMV antigen stimulation. The chain recombines TRBV30 with TRBJ2-7, with no clear D. The source is a human donor in good health (CMV status not recorded). Some clones in this sample may be carry-over from other donors' samples. The CDR3 sequence: CAWSVATEQYF. CDR3 coding DNA: TGTGCCTGGAGTGTTGCCACCGAGCAGTACTTC. Using reference TRBV30 and TRBJ2-7 for the parts outside the CDR3, the full variable domain is SQTIHQWPATLVQPVGSPLSLECTVEGTSNPNLYWYRQAAGRGLQLLFYSVGIGQISSEVPQNLSASRPQDRQFILSSKKLLLSDSGFYLCAWSVATEQYFGPGTRLTVT.